The 29 T cell receptor beta chains presented below share a single source sample, sequenced in a study of T cells in lung cancer brain metastases. Using immunoSEQ multiplex PCR, the repertoire was profiled, and TCRdb retains in-frame clones only, with some absent. The sample holds about 4,000 clones, roughly 90% seen once. Sequencing used tumor tissue from the primary lung tumor. Every receptor here comes from a man aged 55 to 70 with non-small cell lung cancer.

The chain recombines TRBV5-1 with TRBJ2-6; TRBD2 matches at 7 bases. The J segment lost 4 bases and the V segment lost 4 bases, leaving 23 bases of the junction unmatched. Germline loops: CDR1 SGHRS, CDR2 YFSETQ. The CDR3 is made up of 21 amino acids. The CDR3 DNA reads TGCGCCAGCAGCCAATTACAGCAGGGACTAATTTTTGGGCTCGGGGCCAACGTCCTGACTTTC. Translating it yields CASSQLQQGLIFGLGANVLTF.

Only one count was recorded for this clone. The chain joins TRBV5-4 to TRBJ2-7; 10 nucleotides align to TRBD2. Germline V gene lookup returns CDR1 SGHNT and CDR2 YYREEE (reference sequence). V was clipped by 2 bases and J by 3 bases; unmatched bases: 8. The CDR3 loop spans 16 amino acids. The CDR3 here is CASSFEAGGLDYEQYF. In nucleotides, the CDR3 is TGTGCCAGCAGCTTCGAAGCGGGGGGGCTCGACTACGAGCAGTACTTC.

This clone was seen only a few times. This rearrangement joins TRBV5-1 to TRBJ2-7, with D unresolved. The germline V gene has CDR1 SGHRS and CDR2 YFSETQ. Trimming took off 0 bases at V and 11 bases at J, with 3 bases between the two ends. The CDR3 loop spans 9 amino acids. The CDR3 protein is CASSLAEYF. For the CDR3, the DNA is TGCGCCAGCAGCTTGGCCGAGTACTTC.

This chain links TRBV7-9 with TRBJ2-7; a possible D gene is TRBD1 (6 bases). There are 16 residues in the CDR3. Trimming pared 4 bases from V and 0 bases from J, leaving 16 bases between. From germline, CDR1 is SEHNR and CDR2 FQNEAQ (reference sequence). For the CDR3, the DNA is TGTGCCAGCAGCTCAGATCTCGGGACAAACTCCTACGAGCAGTACTTC. This sequence encodes CASSSDLGTNSYEQYF. The full variable domain, in which reference TRBV7-9 and TRBJ2-7 provide the parts outside the CDR3, is DTGVSQNPRHKITKRGQNVTFRCDPISEHNRLYWYRQTLGQGPEFLTYFQNEAQLEKSRLLSDRFSAERPKGSFSTLEIQRTEQGDSAMYLCASSSDLGTNSYEQYFGPGTRLTVT.

This clone appeared a few times. The chain combines TRBV9 with TRBJ2-1; 13 positions match TRBD2. CDR3 length: 14 residues. Per the germline V gene, CDR1 is SGDLS and CDR2 is YYNGEE. J was trimmed by 8 bases and V by 3 bases; bases with no gene match: 2. CDR3 bases: TGTGCCAGCAGCGCCGGACTAGCGGGAGATGAGCAGTTCTTC. As protein: CASSAGLAGDEQFF.

The rearrangement joins TRBV6-4 to TRBJ2-3, with D perhaps TRBD2 (6 bases). Trimming removed 6 bases at V and 1 base at J, with 11 bases between. The CDR3 runs 14 residues. From germline, CDR1 is MRHNA and CDR2 SNTAGT. DNA for the CDR3: TGTGCCAGCAGCCCGGGGGTGGGCACAGATACGCAGTATTTT. This codes for CASSPGVGTDTQYF.

This chain uses TRBV5-1 with TRBJ2-2; 12 bases fit TRBD2. The V gene end was trimmed by 3 bases and the J gene end by 4 bases; junction bases not matched to a gene: 4. CDR3 length: 16 amino acids. CDR1 is SGHRS, CDR2 YFSETQ, per germline. CDR3 amino acids: CASSYGLAGSTGELFF. Here the CDR3 DNA reads TGCGCCAGCAGCTATGGACTAGCGGGGAGCACCGGGGAGCTGTTTTTT.

V is TRBV7-3 and J is TRBJ2-2; D unclear. Trimming pared 0 bases from V and 5 bases from J, leaving 10 bases between. CDR3 size: 15 residues. Germline CDR1 is SGHTA and CDR2 is FQGTGA. CDR3 nucleotides: TGTGCCAGCAGCTTAACGCCCGGCCAGACCGGGGAGCTGTTTTTT. This codes for CASSLTPGQTGELFF. Looking up the rest from reference TRBV7-3 and TRBJ2-2 gives the full variable domain: GAGVSQTPSNKVTEKGKYVELRCDPISGHTALYWYRQSLGQGPEFLIYFQGTGAADDSGLPNDRFFAVRPEGSVSTLKIQRTERGDSAVYLCASSLTPGQTGELFFGEGSRLTVL.

The J gene is TRBJ2-4, the V gene TRBV5-5; TRBD2 matches at 11 bases. CDR1 is SGHKS and CDR2 is YYEKEE in the germline V gene (reference sequence). V lost 6 bases, J lost 8 bases, and 10 bases stayed unmatched. This CDR3 region has 15 residues. The CDR3 nucleotides read TGTGCCAGCATGGTAGCGGGGGGGCCAGGGGACATTCAGTACTTC. It yields the protein CASMVAGGPGDIQYF.

The rearrangement uses TRBV29-1 and TRBJ1-1; a weak D match, TRBD1 (5 bases). The CDR3 extends over 15 amino acids. With 4 bases removed from V and 0 bases from J, the gap between germline ends came to 15 bases. CDR1 SQVTM and CDR2 ANQGSEA come from the germline V gene. The CDR3 nucleotides are TGCAGCGTTGCAAAAGGGGACCTACTGAACACTGAAGCTTTCTTT. It encodes CSVAKGDLLNTEAFF.

The rearrangement uses TRBV7-9 and TRBJ2-7; D could derive from TRBD1 or TRBD2 (5 bases each). The germline gives CDR1 SEHNR, CDR2 FQNEAQ (reference sequence). This CDR3 is built from 13 residues. V was cut by 1 base and J by 5 bases, with 9 bases left in between. DNA for the CDR3: TGTGCCAGCAGCTTAGGGGGGTTAGACGAGCAGTACTTC. Translated, it gives CASSLGGLDEQYF.

This chain joins TRBV29-1 and TRBJ1-1; D unresolved. V shed 4 bases and J shed 7 bases, with 10 bases lying between them. Germline-derived CDR1 and CDR2 are SQVTM and ANQGSEA. The CDR3 length is 11 residues. The CDR3: CSVARGSEAFF. In DNA form, the CDR3 reads TGCAGCGTTGCGCGCGGGAGTGAAGCTTTCTTT.

V is TRBV7-9 and J is TRBJ2-5, with 7 positions matching TRBD1. The V and J ends lost 4 bases and 2 bases, in that order; junction bases with no gene match: 4. The CDR3 spans 14 residues. Germline loops: CDR1 SEHNR, CDR2 FQNEAQ (reference sequence). The DNA for the CDR3 is TGTGCCAGCAGCTACAGGGGAAGGCAAGAGACCCAGTACTTC. It translates to CASSYRGRQETQYF.

The genes are TRBV4-3 and TRBJ1-1, with D tentatively TRBD1 (6 bases). Trimming took off 2 bases at V and 4 bases at J, with 11 bases between the two ends. The CDR3 consists of 14 residues. CDR1 and CDR2 from the germline V gene are LGHNA and YSLEER. DNA for the CDR3: TGCGCCAGCAGCCAAAATCGCAGGGGCACTGAAGCTTTCTTT. Translated, it gives CASSQNRRGTEAFF.

V and J are TRBV5-1 and TRBJ1-5, with D possibly matching TRBD1 (5 bases). The CDR3 is 16 residues long. The germline V gene has CDR1 SGHRS and CDR2 YFSETQ. Deletions cut 0 bases from V and 7 bases from J, with 17 bases between. The CDR3 region is CASSLDSTGRGQPQHF. The CDR3 bases are TGCGCCAGCAGCTTGGATAGTACAGGAAGAGGACAGCCCCAGCATTTT. The whole variable domain, filled in from reference TRBV5-1 and TRBJ1-5, reads KAGVTQTPRYLIKTRGQQVTLSCSPISGHRSVSWYQQTPGQGLQFLFEYFSETQRNKGNFPGRFSGRQFSNSRSEMNVSTLELGDSALYLCASSLDSTGRGQPQHFGDGTRLSIL.

This clone was seen a single time. The V and J genes are TRBV5-1 and TRBJ1-5; 10 bases fit TRBD1. The CDR3 consists of 15 residues. The V segment lost 4 bases and the J segment 4 bases; nucleotides outside the gene matches: 5. CDR1 SGHRS and CDR2 YFSETQ come from the germline V gene. The CDR3 is CASSPGQGSNQPQHF. CDR3 coding DNA: TGCGCCAGCAGCCCGGGACAGGGGTCTAATCAGCCCCAGCATTTT.

V gene TRBV9 combines with J gene TRBJ1-2; D is undetermined. This CDR3 is built from 14 residues. Germline CDR1 SGDLS, CDR2 YYNGEE. V was shortened by 4 bases and J by 2 bases, with 12 bases between the two germline ends. CDR3 DNA sequence: TGTGCCAGCAGCCCCGCCCGGGAGAACTATGGCTACACCTTC. It is translated as CASSPARENYGYTF.

This chain uses TRBV28 with TRBJ2-6; D is uncertain. The CDR3 is made up of 19 amino acids. CDR1 and CDR2 (germline): MDHEN, SYDVKM. Trimming shortened V by 5 bases and J by 0 bases, and 20 bases separated the two germline ends. CDR3 nucleotides: TGTGCCAGCAGTGCCGGTCTCCGAAGTAGTAACTCTGGGGCCAACGTCCTGACTTTC. Its translation is CASSAGLRSSNSGANVLTF.

The chain carries TRBV25-1 and TRBJ2-6; D call uncertain. The CDR3 extends over 15 amino acids. CDR1 and CDR2 from the germline V gene are MGHDK and SYGVNS. V shed 3 bases and J shed 0 bases, with 6 bases lying between them. CDR3 protein: CASSERRSGANVLTF. For the CDR3, the DNA is TGTGCCAGCAGTGAGCGCCGCTCTGGGGCCAACGTCCTGACTTTC.

The rearrangement joins TRBV9 to TRBJ2-5; a weak D match, TRBD1 (5 bases). This CDR3 comprises 16 residues. Germline CDR1 is SGDLS and CDR2 is YYNGEE. Trimming removed 3 bases at V and 5 bases at J, with 20 bases between. The DNA for the CDR3 is TGTGCCAGCAGCGCTCCACCACTGGGCACAGGCGAGACCCAGTACTTC. Translation: CASSAPPLGTGETQYF.

The V gene is TRBV2, the J gene TRBJ1-1; D is ambiguous. Germline CDR1 and CDR2: SNHLY and FYNNEI. This CDR3 contains 13 residues. With 2 bases removed from V and 8 bases from J, the gap between germline ends came to 12 bases. DNA of the CDR3: TGTGCCAGCAGTGAATTTGACAATACCGAAGCTTTCTTT. Translation gives CASSEFDNTEAFF.

This chain connects TRBV7-9 to TRBJ1-2; D is unclear. CDR1 is SEHNR, CDR2 FQNEAQ, per germline (reference sequence). The CDR3 is 12 residues long. The germline V and J ends were trimmed by 1 base and 2 bases, with 2 bases remaining between them. CDR3 in DNA: TGTGCCAGCAGCTTAGTGAACTATGGCTACACCTTC. This translates into CASSLVNYGYTF.

J is TRBJ2-1 and V is TRBV25-1; D may be TRBD2 (6 bases). The CDR3 has 13 amino acids. Per germline, CDR1 MGHDK and CDR2 SYGVNS. Trimming pared 7 bases from V and 7 bases from J, leaving 14 bases between. CDR3 in amino acids: CASTRGGVNEQFF. CDR3 nucleotides: TGTGCCAGCACTCGGGGCGGGGTTAATGAGCAGTTCTTC.

This clone was seen once. The gene calls are TRBV6-5 and TRBJ1-2; D may be TRBD1 (6 bases). This CDR3 is built from 13 residues. V lost 5 bases and J lost 4, with 11 bases in between. Germline V gene lookup returns CDR1 MNHEY and CDR2 SVGAGI. CDR3 in amino acids: CASSLQGSYGYTF. The CDR3 DNA follows: TGTGCCAGCAGTCTACAGGGCTCCTATGGCTACACCTTC.

The rearrangement uses TRBV19 and TRBJ2-5; no firm D call. CDR1 is LNHDA, CDR2 SQIVND, per germline (reference sequence). Trimming cost V 0 bases and J 5 bases, with 13 bases left between them. The CDR3 sequence is 15 residues long. The CDR3 sequence: CASSIDSGPRETQYF. CDR3 DNA sequence: TGTGCCAGTAGTATAGATTCGGGTCCTCGGGAGACCCAGTACTTC.

This chain connects TRBV1 to TRBJ2-3; the table's D gene call, TRBD2, was not cross checked with the DNA. TRBV1 represents a pseudogene. This CDR3 is built from 15 residues. CDR3 protein: CTSRQAGGYTDTQYF. CDR3 in DNA: TGCACCAGCAGACAAGCGGGAGGGTATACAGATACGCAGTATTTT.

The J gene is TRBJ2-7, the V gene TRBV7-8, with D possibly TRBD2 on 5 matching bases. With 2 bases removed from V and 0 bases from J, the gap between germline ends came to 8 bases. The CDR3 has 14 amino acids. Germline values: CDR1 SGHVS, CDR2 FQNEAQ. The CDR3 DNA reads TGTGCCAGCAGCTTACGGGGTGACTCCTACGAGCAGTACTTC. Amino acid sequence: CASSLRGDSYEQYF.

V and J are TRBV2 and TRBJ1-1; 7 bases align to TRBD1. V dropped 6 bases and J dropped 0; count of bases not matched to a gene: 4. CDR3 length: 14 amino acids. Germline lookup yields CDR1 SNHLY and CDR2 FYNNEI. In DNA form, the CDR3 reads TGTGCCAGCAGAGAGACAGGGATGAACACTGAAGCTTTCTTT. Translating gives CASRETGMNTEAFF.

V is TRBV21-1 and J is TRBJ1-5; the table's D gene call, TRBD1, was not cross checked with the DNA. TRBV21-1 is a pseudogene locus. This CDR3 has 17 amino acids. CDR3 region: CASSKGQGAWGNQPQHF. The CDR3 coding sequence is TGTGCCAGCAGCAAGGGACAGGGGGCGTGGGGCAATCAGCCCCAGCATTTT.